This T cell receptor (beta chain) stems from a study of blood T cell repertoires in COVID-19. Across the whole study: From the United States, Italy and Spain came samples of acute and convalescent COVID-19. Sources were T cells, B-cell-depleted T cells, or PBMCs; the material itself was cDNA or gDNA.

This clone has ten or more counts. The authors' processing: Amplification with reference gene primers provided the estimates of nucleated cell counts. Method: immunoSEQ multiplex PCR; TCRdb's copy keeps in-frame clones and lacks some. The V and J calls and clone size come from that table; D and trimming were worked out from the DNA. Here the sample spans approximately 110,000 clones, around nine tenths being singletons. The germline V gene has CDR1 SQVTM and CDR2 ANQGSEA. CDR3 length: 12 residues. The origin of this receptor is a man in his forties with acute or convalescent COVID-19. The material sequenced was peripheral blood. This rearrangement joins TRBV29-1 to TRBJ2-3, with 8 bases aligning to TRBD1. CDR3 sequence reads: CAGTGPTDTQYF. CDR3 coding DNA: TGCGCAGGGACAGGACCCACAGATACGCAGTATTTT.